This TCR beta chain was observed in a study of blood T cells in healthy people across ages. Then a second PCR, running about 7 to 11 cycles, was carried out with a sample-barcoded 5' primer and a J-beta primer mix. TCRdb re-called the 5' RACE reads with MiXCR, one entry per CDR3 protein. The sample holds around 1.5 million distinct CDR3 sequences, approximately 59% seen once. V was trimmed by 4 bases and J by 6 bases, leaving 8 bases between them. This CDR3 has 12 amino acids. Germline loops: CDR1 SGHRS, CDR2 YFSETQ. The rearrangement uses TRBV5-1 and TRBJ2-4; the D is unclear. Sample: blood. The receptor's source is a man aged 18 to 29 in good health. CDR3 residues: CASSPLGNIQYF. CDR3 DNA sequence: TGCGCCAGCAGCCCACTGGGAAACATTCAGTACTTC.